This TCR beta chain was captured by sequencing in a study of CD8+CD57+ T cells in acquired aplastic anemia. The template for TCR beta VDJ and CDR3 sequence profiling was genomic DNA. TCRdb fed the reads into MiXCR, producing one record per CDR3 protein. The table includes roughly 420,000 distinct CDR3 sequences, about two thirds detected once. Germline lookup yields CDR1 SGHNT and CDR2 YENEEA. V was pared by 5 bases and J by 5 bases, with 10 bases between. The CDR3 is 13 amino acids. This chain links TRBV11-3 with TRBJ1-5; D is unresolved. Material: sorted CD4+, CD8+, or CD8+CD57+ T cells (not recorded which) from PBMCs. This clonotype was obtained from a human donor in good health, serving as a control. CDR3 coding DNA: TGTGCCAGCAGCCAAGAAATAGATCAGCCCCAGCATTTT. It codes for CASSQEIDQPQHF.